The 21 T cell receptor beta chains listed next were all sequenced from one sample in a study of control samples from healthy donors and cancer patients. Some clones are missing from TCRdb's copy, which holds only in-frame ones; the method was immunoSEQ multiplex PCR. The sample has 110,000 to 150,000 clones, around 85% seen once. The sequencing input was blood. The receptors here all came from a woman between 25 and 40 years old in good health.

This chain links TRBV27 with TRBJ1-2; the D gene is possibly TRBD1 (6 bases). With 4 bases removed from V and 3 bases from J, the gap between germline ends came to 12 bases. CDR1 is MNHEY, CDR2 SMNVEV, per germline (reference sequence). The CDR3 has 14 amino acids. The CDR3 sequence: CASSSYRADYGYTF. The CDR3 nucleotides are TGTGCCAGCAGTTCTTACAGGGCTGACTATGGCTACACCTTC.

The chain recombines TRBV11-2 with TRBJ2-2, with D possibly matching TRBD2 (6 bases). Germline V lookup: CDR1 SGHAT, CDR2 FQNNGV. The CDR3 extends over 15 amino acids. Trimming shortened V by 6 bases and J by 1 base, and 12 bases separated the two germline ends. CDR3 nucleotide sequence: TGTGCCAGCAGGTTTCGGGACTTGAACACCGGGGAGCTGTTTTTT. The encoded protein is CASRFRDLNTGELFF.

CDR3 sequence: CATSRDTEAARTEAFF. The CDR3 nucleotides read TGTGCCACCAGCAGAGATACGGAAGCGGCGCGGACTGAAGCTTTCTTT. The V gene is TRBV15, the J gene TRBJ1-1; D gene uncertain. Deletions cut 0 bases from V and 5 bases from J, with 16 bases between. The CDR3 extends over 16 amino acids. The germline V gene encodes CDR1 LNHNV and CDR2 YYDKDF (reference sequence).

This rearrangement joins TRBV10-3 to TRBJ1-2; D is possibly TRBD1 (6 bases). The CDR3 has 15 residues. V was shortened by 6 bases and J by 3 bases, with 17 bases between the two germline ends. CDR1 is ENHRY, CDR2 SYGVKD, per germline. CDR3 region: CAISQGGGLDYGYTF. The CDR3, as DNA: TGTGCCATCAGCCAAGGGGGAGGGTTGGACTATGGCTACACCTTC.

The chain joins TRBV7-8 to TRBJ2-7, with D unclear. Trimming stripped 4 bases from V and 7 bases from J, with 17 bases between. There are 14 residues in the CDR3. Germline CDR1 SGHVS, CDR2 FQNEAQ. For the CDR3, the DNA is TGTGCCAGCAGCTCACTGGACCGCGTCCGAGAGCAGTACTTC. Residues: CASSSLDRVREQYF. Combining the CDR3 with reference TRBV7-8 and TRBJ2-7 gives the whole variable domain GAGVSQSPRYKVAKRGQDVALRCDPISGHVSLFWYQQALGQGPEFLTYFQNEAQLDKSGLPSDRFFAERPEGSVSTLKIQRTQQEDSAVYLCASSSLDRVREQYFGPGTRLTVT.

The gene calls are TRBV7-8 and TRBJ2-7; 10 bases are shared with TRBD2. Looked up from germline, CDR1 is SGHVS and CDR2 is FQNEAQ. V lost 5 bases, J lost 0 bases, and 4 bases stayed unmatched. The CDR3 contains 15 residues. CDR3 loop: CASSLGLADSYEQYF. Written as DNA, the CDR3 is TGTGCCAGCAGCCTCGGACTAGCGGACTCCTACGAGCAGTACTTC.

V and J are TRBV13 and TRBJ2-1; either TRBD1 or TRBD2 may supply D (5 bases each). The germline V gene encodes CDR1 PRHDT and CDR2 FYEKMQ (reference sequence). This CDR3 region has 15 residues. Trimming removed 5 bases from V and 3 bases from J, with 14 bases in between. This CDR3 is CASSLSRGYYNEQFF. For the CDR3, the DNA is TGTGCCAGCAGCCTTTCGAGGGGATACTACAATGAGCAGTTCTTC.

CDR3 protein: CASSVLAGDYNEQFF. DNA for the CDR3: TGTGCCAGTAGTGTACTAGCGGGAGATTACAATGAGCAGTTCTTC. V and J are TRBV19 and TRBJ2-1, with TRBD2 matching over 11 bases. The CDR3 totals 15 residues. The V segment lost 5 bases and the J segment 4 bases; nucleotides outside the gene matches: 4. The germline V gene encodes CDR1 LNHDA and CDR2 SQIVND (reference sequence).

J is TRBJ1-3 and V is TRBV30, with 10 positions matching TRBD1. V was clipped by 2 bases and J by 1 base; unmatched bases: 5. CDR3 length equals 16 residues. Germline V lookup: CDR1 GTSNPN, CDR2 SVGIG (reference sequence). CDR3 loop: CAWSRRDRGSGNTIYF. CDR3 DNA sequence: TGTGCCTGGAGTCGCCGGGACAGGGGATCTGGAAACACCATATATTTT.

In this sample, this clone turned up once. V usage is TRBV7-8 and J usage is TRBJ1-2; the match to TRBD1 covers 8 bases. Trimming at V came to 6 bases and at J to 2 bases, leaving 17 bases not matched to a gene. The CDR3 totals 18 residues. Germline V CDR1 and CDR2: SGHVS, FQNEAQ. CDR3 DNA: TGTGCCAGCAGTCGGTTTACAACAGGGGGTCGGGAGAACTATGGCTACACCTTC. Residues: CASSRFTTGGRENYGYTF. Combining the CDR3 with reference TRBV7-8 and TRBJ1-2 gives the whole variable domain GAGVSQSPRYKVAKRGQDVALRCDPISGHVSLFWYQQALGQGPEFLTYFQNEAQLDKSGLPSDRFFAERPEGSVSTLKIQRTQQEDSAVYLCASSRFTTGGRENYGYTFGSGTRLTVV.

In the case of this clone: This specimen includes other DNA sequences encoding the same CDR3. CDR3 residues: CASSHAGEQYF. Written as DNA, the CDR3 is TGTGCCAGCAGCCACGCGGGGGAGCAGTACTTC. The chain combines TRBV3-1 (or the pseudogene TRBV3-2) with TRBJ2-7; D is possibly TRBD2 (6 bases). V lost 3 bases and J lost 7, with 7 bases in between. The germline gives CDR1 LGHDT, CDR2 YNNKEL (reference sequence). The CDR3 is 11 amino acids.

The V and J genes are TRBV6-5 and TRBJ1-2, with a tentative D call TRBD1 (5 bases). V was shortened by 7 bases and J by 4 bases, with 13 bases between the two germline ends. The CDR3 has 13 residues. CDR1 is MNHEY and CDR2 is SVGAGI in the germline V gene. CDR3: CASKLPGGYGYTF. For the CDR3, the DNA is TGTGCCAGCAAACTTCCTGGGGGCTATGGCTACACCTTC.

J is TRBJ2-1 and V is TRBV4-2, with 8 nucleotides matching TRBD2. Trimming at V came to 1 base and at J to 9 bases, leaving 11 bases not matched to a gene. This CDR3 comprises 16 residues. Per the germline V gene, CDR1 is LGHNA and CDR2 is YNFKEQ. The CDR3: CASSQGMERESSEQFF. The CDR3, as DNA: TGTGCCAGCAGCCAAGGAATGGAGCGGGAGTCAAGTGAGCAGTTCTTC.

The CDR3 sequence is CASSYLGGGYTF. CDR3 bases: TGTGCCAGCAGTTACTTAGGGGGAGGCTACACCTTC. The chain links TRBV6-5 to TRBJ1-2; TRBD1 is a possible D gene (6 bases). Deletions cut 1 base from V and 8 bases from J, with 8 bases between. CDR3 length: 12 amino acids. Germline V gene lookup returns CDR1 MNHEY and CDR2 SVGAGI.

This clone was counted many times. This chain connects TRBV2 to TRBJ2-5; D might be TRBD1 (5 bases). CDR3 length: 13 residues. The germline CDR1 and CDR2 sequences are SNHLY and FYNNEI. V lost 5 bases to trimming and J lost 2 bases, with 9 bases between them. The CDR3 sequence is CASSQDRQETQYF. CDR3 bases: TGTGCCAGCAGTCAAGACAGACAAGAGACCCAGTACTTC.

The J gene is TRBJ2-5, the V gene TRBV28, with a tentative D call TRBD2 (6 bases). This CDR3 comprises 15 residues. V was shortened by 1 base and J by 5 bases, with 14 bases between the two germline ends. Germline-derived CDR1 and CDR2 are MDHEN and SYDVKM. DNA for the CDR3: TGTGCCAGCAGTTTATTGGTCGGGAGTGGGGAGACCCAGTACTTC. Its protein product is CASSLLVGSGETQYF.

J is TRBJ2-7 and V is TRBV18, with a tentative D call TRBD2 (5 bases). Germline CDR1 is KGHSH and CDR2 is LQKENI. This CDR3 spans 12 amino acids. V shed 4 bases and J shed 5 bases, with 9 bases lying between them. This chain's CDR3 is CASSQSGDEQYF. CDR3 sequence (DNA): TGTGCCAGCTCACAATCCGGGGACGAGCAGTACTTC.

J is TRBJ1-4 and V is TRBV19; 9 bases align to TRBD1. CDR3 size: 15 residues. After removal of 4 bases from V and 8 bases from J, the junction contained 8 bases not matched to a gene. Per the germline V gene, CDR1 is LNHDA and CDR2 is SQIVND (reference sequence). CDR3 bases: TGTGCCAGTAGTAACCCGGACAGGGGAGAGGAAAAACTGTTTTTT. It is translated as CASSNPDRGEEKLFF.

The sample holds one count of this clone. J is TRBJ2-3 and V is TRBV9; 8 bases are shared with TRBD2. The V gene's germline CDR1 is SGDLS and CDR2 YYNGEE. V lost 4 bases and J lost 2; bases outside the gene matches: 3. The CDR3 length is 14 residues. DNA of the CDR3: TGTGCCAGCAGCTATAGCGGGACCACAGATACGCAGTATTTT. As protein: CASSYSGTTDTQYF.

This clone came up once. The V call is TRBV19, the J call TRBJ2-3, with 15 bases fitting TRBD2. The CDR3 runs to 18 residues. V shed 1 base, J shed 8 bases, and the junction held 10 bases outside the gene matches. Germline V lookup: CDR1 LNHDA, CDR2 SQIVND (reference sequence). The CDR3 spells CASSIGGLAGGPSATQYF. CDR3 DNA: TGTGCCAGTAGTATAGGCGGACTAGCGGGAGGGCCTAGCGCTACGCAGTATTTT.

V usage is TRBV4-1 and J usage is TRBJ2-7; D could derive from TRBD1 or TRBD2 (5 bases each). In germline, CDR1 is MGHRA, CDR2 YSYEKL. The CDR3 totals 15 residues. Trimming took off 0 bases at V and 4 bases at J, with 13 bases between the two ends. The CDR3 bases are TGCGCCAGCAGCCAAGATCCGGGACGGCCTTACGAGCAGTACTTC. This translates into CASSQDPGRPYEQYF.